A single TCR beta chain is shown here with its context. This clone turned up a few times. The antigen it binds to is not known. It has no much larger one-base neighbor in the sample; base qualities were not kept. PBMCs were separated by density centrifugation and stained for CD3, CD4 and CD8, after which CD4+ and CD8+ T cells were sorted on a FACSAria. Scalp biopsies and blood samples were provided by unaffected controls. The data are from a study of CD8+ T cells in alopecia areata (dated by TCRdb to about 2018). About the investigation overall: High-throughput TCRbeta sequencing was used to examine T cell clonal expansion in alopecia areata in both the C3H/HeJ mouse model and human patients. Scalp tissue and sorted CD4+ and CD8+ peripheral blood T cells from patchy and totalis/universalis alopecia areata patients and from healthy controls were covered by human TCRbeta sequencing. Clonality in the scalp was compared among normal scalp (n=4), patchy alopecia areata scalp (n=8), and alopecia totalis/universalis scalp (n=8). RNA came from the PAXgene miRNA kit for fixed scalp, the miRNeasy kit for PBMCs, and the RNeasy kit for mouse skin. TCRbeta CDR3 regions were amplified by immunoSEQ multiplex PCR using 35 Vbeta forward and 13 Jbeta reverse primers.

The investigation overall reported the following: Shared TCR sequences between patients were less evident than in mice, which may be partly attributable to HLA diversity in the patient population. Unlike mouse skin, which is dominated by gammadelta T cells, normal human skin has resident alphabeta T cells that are also sequenced, and this complicates analysis of the scalp TCR repertoire. Lesional scalp, especially in alopecia totalis/universalis, showed higher clonality and more expanded CD8+ clones than normal scalp, suggesting antigenic drive.

Receptor amplification or capture employed the immunoSEQ multiplex PCR assay. For TCR sequencing, RNA was extracted from every sample and reverse transcribed into cDNA to serve as template. SuperScript III was used to make first-strand cDNA, primed with a 2:1 mix of oligo-dT and random hexamers. A synthetic immune receptor repertoire was used to measure amplification bias, and any remaining bias was corrected computationally. Under the source paper's analysis protocol: After raw reads were preprocessed to remove errors, the CDR3 was defined following IMGT conventions as running from the conserved cysteine to phenylalanine. Clonality was calculated as 1 minus Shannon entropy normalized by log2 of the number of productive unique TCRs. Scalp TCRbeta sequences were cross-referenced with sorted blood CD4 and CD8 repertoires so that the CD4 or CD8 identity of scalp clones could be inferred. This is the immuneACCESS table as TCRdb keeps it, with only in-frame sequences that have V and J called. A part of the clones is gone; compared with another copy, unresolved V genes explain less than half, and the rest is unexplained. V and J calls and clone size are those listed in that table; D and trimming were worked out from the DNA. This sample is represented by some 110,000 clones; 55% to 70% of them were singletons. The top ten clones comprise 2.5% to 3% of the sample.

Sample: CD4+ T cells sorted from blood. The sequence was obtained from a human donor in good health.

This receptor carries the CDR3 CASSLAVNTEAFF. Here is the DNA: TGTGCCAGCAGCTTAGCAGTCAACACTGAAGCTTTCTTT. The chain employs TRBV5-6 and TRBJ1-1; no confident D gene assignment can be made. V is clipped by 2 bases and J by 2 bases, and the sequence between their germline boundaries is 7 bases long. Spanning cysteine to phenylalanine, the CDR3 consists of 13 amino acids. CDR3 DNA only is kept here, 39 bases in frame from base 1. CDR1 and CDR2 are read off the germline V gene as SGHDT and YYEEEE.